The entry below describes one T cell receptor (beta chain). Germline CDR1 and CDR2: SGHNT and YYREEE (reference sequence). Trimming took off 3 bases at V and 1 base at J, with 12 bases between the two ends. The CDR3 loop spans 15 amino acids. All trial patients relapsed after autologous stem cell transplantation. The sample belongs to a study of PD-1 blockade in classical Hodgkin lymphoma. Across the study: Patients were treated with nivolumab at 3 mg/kg, and this was given intravenously every 2 weeks.

The assay was immunoSEQ multiplex PCR, and TCRdb's table has in-frame clones only and misses some. The sample holds about 36,000 clones, around 70% seen once. The sample consisted of peripheral blood mononuclear cells (PBMCs), taken before the second cycle of nivolumab. The source is a human donor with classical Hodgkin lymphoma. The chain carries TRBV5-4 and TRBJ2-3, with D possibly matching TRBD2 (6 bases). The chain's CDR3 is CASSWSSARTDTQYF. DNA for the CDR3: TGTGCCAGCAGCTGGTCTAGCGCCCGCACAGATACGCAGTATTTT.